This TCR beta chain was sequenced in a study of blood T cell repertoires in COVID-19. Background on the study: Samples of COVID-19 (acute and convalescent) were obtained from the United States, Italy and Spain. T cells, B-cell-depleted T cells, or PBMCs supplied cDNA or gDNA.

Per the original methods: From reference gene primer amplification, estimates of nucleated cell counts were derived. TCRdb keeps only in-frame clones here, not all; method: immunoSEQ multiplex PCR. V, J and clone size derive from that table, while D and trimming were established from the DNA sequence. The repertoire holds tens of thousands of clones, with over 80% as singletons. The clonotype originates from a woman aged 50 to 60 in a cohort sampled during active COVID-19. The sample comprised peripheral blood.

The CDR3, as DNA: TGTGCCACCAGCAGAGATCGGCTTACGGGGGGTCAGCCCCAGCATTTT. Amino acid sequence: CATSRDRLTGGQPQHF. The chain combines TRBV15 with TRBJ1-5; D may be TRBD1 (5 bases). Germline CDR1 LNHNV, CDR2 YYDKDF (reference sequence). V was trimmed by 0 bases and J by 6 bases, leaving 15 bases between them. This CDR3 is 16 amino acids long.